Shown below are 27 T cell receptor beta chains from a single sample sequenced in a study of blood T cell repertoires in COVID-19. Generated by immunoSEQ multiplex PCR, the TCRdb table keeps only in-frame clones and is missing some. This table has around 50,000 clones, roughly 83% appearing once. The sample consisted of peripheral blood. Receptors were obtained from a human donor in a cohort sampled during active COVID-19.

The chain couples TRBV4-3 to TRBJ1-3; unclear D gene. Deletions cut 1 base from V and 0 bases from J, with 7 bases between. The CDR3 runs 15 residues. Germline V lookup: CDR1 LGHNA, CDR2 YSLEER. For the CDR3, the DNA is TGCGCCAGCAGCCAAGCCCCAGTCTCTGGAAACACCATATATTTT. It translates to CASSQAPVSGNTIYF.

The chain uses TRBV2 and TRBJ2-7; 10 nucleotides match TRBD1. There are 15 residues in the CDR3. The V and J ends lost 6 bases and 6 bases, in that order; junction bases with no gene match: 11. Germline CDR1 reads SNHLY; CDR2 reads FYNNEI. The CDR3 region is CASRQGQGTIREQYF. For the CDR3, the DNA is TGTGCCAGCAGACAGGGACAGGGGACAATACGCGAGCAGTACTTC.

The chain is built from TRBV5-4 and TRBJ2-7; 11 nucleotides agree with TRBD2. Trimming removed 3 bases from V and 3 bases from J; junction bases left unmatched: 8. This CDR3 spans 16 amino acids. Germline lookup yields CDR1 SGHNT and CDR2 YYREEE (reference sequence). CDR3 in amino acids: CASSSFELAGDYEQYF. DNA of the CDR3: TGTGCCAGCAGCTCATTTGAACTAGCGGGGGACTACGAGCAGTACTTC.

V and J are TRBV4-3 and TRBJ1-6; TRBD1 matches 7 bases. Per the germline V gene, CDR1 is LGHNA and CDR2 is YSLEER. J gave up 1 base and V 0 bases, and 0 bases lay outside the gene matches. The length of the CDR3 is 16 residues. This CDR3 is CASSQDRGSYNSPLHF. The CDR3 DNA reads as TGCGCCAGCAGCCAAGACAGGGGGTCCTATAATTCACCCCTCCACTTT.

The chain recombines TRBV7-9 with TRBJ2-3, with 12 bases matching TRBD2. Germline values: CDR1 SEHNR, CDR2 FQNEAQ (reference sequence). The length of the CDR3 is 18 residues. Trimming took 4 bases from V and 6 from J; bases not matched to a gene: 14. CDR3 sequence reads: CASSSLPTSGGPRDTQYF. The CDR3 coding sequence is TGTGCCAGCAGCTCCCTGCCCACTAGCGGGGGGCCTAGGGATACGCAGTATTTT.

The chain recombines TRBV2 with TRBJ2-7; D is perhaps TRBD1 (6 bases). Trimming took off 3 bases at V and 4 bases at J, with 10 bases between the two ends. The CDR3 spans 13 residues. Germline V gene data show CDR1 as SNHLY and CDR2 as FYNNEI. The CDR3 region is CASSDPRGYEQYF. The DNA of the CDR3 is TGTGCCAGCAGTGATCCCAGGGGATACGAGCAGTACTTC.

This chain uses TRBV27 with TRBJ1-2; D gene unclear. Germline-derived CDR1 and CDR2 are MNHEY and SMNVEV (reference sequence). There are 12 residues in the CDR3. Trimming removed 9 bases from V and 5 bases from J, with 13 bases in between. The CDR3 coding sequence is TGTGCCAGTATCAGGTTTCCTTATGGCTACACCTTC. Translation: CASIRFPYGYTF.

CDR3 nucleotides: TGTGCCAGCAGCATACGACAGGGGTCTTCTGGAAACACCATATATTTT. The encoded protein is CASSIRQGSSGNTIYF. J is TRBJ1-3 and V is TRBV7-9; the match to TRBD1 covers 8 bases. The CDR3 spans 16 residues. CDR1 and CDR2 from the germline V gene are SEHNR and FQNEAQ (reference sequence). V gave up 5 bases and J gave up 1 base; unmatched junction bases: 7.

The J gene is TRBJ1-6, the V gene TRBV5-1; unclear D gene. The CDR3 extends over 13 amino acids. Trimming left V 1 base short and J 7 bases short, with 6 bases between. CDR1 SGHRS and CDR2 YFSETQ come from the germline V gene. DNA for the CDR3: TGCGCCAGCAGCTTGCGTGAGAATTCACCCCTCCACTTT. Translating it yields CASSLRENSPLHF.

This clone was seen a single time. The chain links TRBV19 to TRBJ2-1; D possibly corresponds to TRBD1 (7 bases). The CDR3 contains 15 residues. Germline CDR1 is LNHDA and CDR2 is SQIVND (reference sequence). V lost 2 bases, J lost 8 bases, and 16 bases lay in between. CDR3 region: CASSIWGGGGDEQFF. The CDR3 nucleotides are TGTGCCAGTAGTATATGGGGTGGAGGGGGCGATGAGCAGTTCTTC.

The V gene is TRBV27, the J gene TRBJ2-2; 9 bases align to TRBD1. The CDR3 consists of 15 residues. With V trimmed by 4 bases and J by 6 bases, 6 bases remained unmatched. CDR1 and CDR2 from the germline V gene are MNHEY and SMNVEV (reference sequence). The CDR3 reads CASSYEQGASGELFF. The CDR3 bases are TGTGCCAGCAGTTATGAACAGGGGGCGTCCGGGGAGCTGTTTTTT.

V and J are TRBV21-1 and TRBJ1-2; TRBD1 reflects the table's D call only, with no check against the DNA. TRBV21-1 is a recognized pseudogene. The CDR3 length is 16 residues. For the CDR3, the DNA is TGTGCCAGCAGCCCCAGGAAACGGATCCCTAACTATGGCTACACCTTC. It is translated as CASSPRKRIPNYGYTF.

This clone was seen more than once but under ten times. V usage is TRBV11-2 and J usage is TRBJ1-2, with a weak D call TRBD1 (5 bases). Germline CDR1 and CDR2: SGHAT and FQNNGV. This CDR3 spans 13 amino acids. V was trimmed by 2 bases and J by 8 bases, leaving 12 bases between them. CDR3 protein: CASSLLGGEGYTF. CDR3 nucleotide sequence: TGTGCCAGCAGCTTATTGGGAGGGGAAGGCTACACCTTC.

The chain carries TRBV30 and TRBJ2-4; TRBD2 aligns across 15 bases. J was trimmed by 11 bases and V by 8 bases; bases with no gene match: 7. The CDR3 length is 13 residues. The germline V gene has CDR1 GTSNPN and CDR2 SVGIG (reference sequence). DNA of the CDR3: TGTGCCGGCGGACTAGCGGGGGGGCGGCTTCAGTACTTC. Translated: CAGGLAGGRLQYF.

In its sample, this clone was seen a few times. The chain is built from TRBV5-5 and TRBJ1-1, with a possible D match to TRBD1 (6 bases). There are 13 residues in the CDR3. The V and J ends lost 4 bases and 1 base respectively, with 8 bases between them. Germline values: CDR1 SGHKS, CDR2 YYEKEE (reference sequence). The CDR3 DNA follows: TGTGCCAGCAGCCCGACAGGGAACACTGAAGCTTTCTTT. Protein product: CASSPTGNTEAFF.

This CDR3 reads CASSFGENTEAFF. The CDR3 region has the DNA TGTGCCAGCAGCTTCGGGGAAAACACTGAAGCTTTCTTT. The chain links TRBV11-3 to TRBJ1-1; D is unclear. Trimming removed 3 bases at V and 2 bases at J, with 7 bases between. Germline CDR1 reads SGHNT; CDR2 reads YENEEA. The CDR3 runs 13 residues.

The chain links TRBV25-1 to TRBJ2-7; 7 nucleotides align to TRBD2. V was clipped by 5 bases and J by 5 bases; unmatched bases: 9. The CDR3 sequence is 14 residues long. Germline CDR1 reads MGHDK; CDR2 reads SYGVNS. The CDR3 DNA follows: TGTGCCAGCAGTCCAATCGGGGGGACCAACGAGCAGTACTTC. Protein sequence: CASSPIGGTNEQYF.

The chain couples TRBV7-2 to TRBJ1-1; D unclear. V lost 5 bases and J 0 bases, leaving 13 bases between the germline ends. CDR3 length equals 15 residues. Germline lookup yields CDR1 SGHTA and CDR2 FQGNSA. Here the CDR3 reads CASSGYRIMNTEAFF. Written as DNA, the CDR3 is TGTGCCAGCAGCGGTTATAGAATAATGAACACTGAAGCTTTCTTT.

This rearrangement joins TRBV24-1 to TRBJ1-5, with TRBD1 matching over 10 bases. The CDR3 has 15 residues. Germline CDR1 and CDR2: KGHDR and SFDVKD. V was clipped by 3 bases and J by 6 bases; unmatched bases: 4. CDR3 DNA sequence: TGTGCCACCAGTGATCGGACAGGGGGAATTCAGCCCCAGCATTTT. This codes for CATSDRTGGIQPQHF.

This chain joins TRBV7-9 and TRBJ1-2, with D unclear. The V end was cut by 1 base, the J end by 8 bases, with 8 bases between. From germline, CDR1 is SEHNR and CDR2 FQNEAQ (reference sequence). The CDR3 length is 12 residues. For the CDR3, the DNA is TGTGCCAGCAGCTTAGAACAAGTAGGCTACACCTTC. This codes for CASSLEQVGYTF.

This chain connects TRBV5-1 to TRBJ2-2, with 10 nucleotides matching TRBD1. This CDR3 is built from 16 residues. Losses at the gene ends were 0 bases for V and 2 bases for J; bases not matched to a gene: 1. CDR1 and CDR2 from the germline V gene are SGHRS and YFSETQ. The CDR3 is CASSLGTGGNTGELFF. The CDR3, as DNA: TGCGCCAGCAGCTTGGGGACAGGGGGTAACACCGGGGAGCTGTTTTTT.

The chain joins TRBV5-1 to TRBJ2-7; the match to TRBD1 covers 7 bases. There are 17 residues in the CDR3. Germline CDR1 SGHRS, CDR2 YFSETQ. V lost 4 bases, J lost 2 bases, and 15 bases stayed unmatched. In nucleotides, the CDR3 is TGCGCCAGCAGCGCTCTCCCTCGACAGGGCCCCCCCTACGAGCAGTACTTC. Protein product: CASSALPRQGPPYEQYF.

V is TRBV28 and J is TRBJ2-2, with D possibly matching TRBD1 (5 bases). V lost 3 bases, J lost 6 bases, and 11 bases lay in between. This CDR3 has 14 residues. Germline CDR1 and CDR2: MDHEN and SYDVKM. The CDR3 is CASSFGRASGELFF. CDR3 bases: TGTGCCAGCAGTTTCGGCAGGGCTTCCGGGGAGCTGTTTTTT.

This chain uses TRBV10-3 with TRBJ1-1; D remains unclear. CDR1 is ENHRY and CDR2 is SYGVKD in the germline V gene. V was shortened by 10 bases and J by 1 base, with 10 bases between the two germline ends. The CDR3 runs 12 residues. Here the CDR3 reads CATSLRNTEAFF. CDR3 sequence (DNA): TGTGCCACCTCCCTCAGGAACACTGAAGCTTTCTTT.

The rearrangement uses TRBV19 and TRBJ2-7; 7 bases agree with TRBD1. Germline trimming cut 6 bases from V and 2 bases from J; bases unmatched to any gene: 10. Germline loops: CDR1 LNHDA, CDR2 SQIVND (reference sequence). CDR3 length: 15 amino acids. The CDR3 region has the DNA TGTGCCAGTAGGGGTAGGTCAGGGGGTACCTACGAGCAGTACTTC. Protein: CASRGRSGGTYEQYF. The variable domain in full, with the rest retrieved from reference TRBV19 and TRBJ2-7, is DGGITQSPKYLFRKEGQNVTLSCEQNLNHDAMYWYRQDPGQGLRLIYYSQIVNDFQKGDIAEGYSVSREKKESFPLTVTSAQKNPTAFYLCASRGRSGGTYEQYFGPGTRLTVT.

This sequence joins TRBV5-1 and TRBJ2-7, with 8 bases fitting TRBD2. Germline assignment: CDR1 SGHRS and CDR2 YFSETQ. The CDR3 sequence is 14 residues long. V shed 2 bases, J shed 6 bases, and the junction held 7 bases outside the gene matches. The CDR3 region has the DNA TGCGCCAGCAGCTTCGGGGGGGACGGTCGCGAGCAGTACTTC. Encoded protein: CASSFGGDGREQYF. Full variable domain (missing parts from reference TRBV5-1 and TRBJ2-7): KAGVTQTPRYLIKTRGQQVTLSCSPISGHRSVSWYQQTPGQGLQFLFEYFSETQRNKGNFPGRFSGRQFSNSRSEMNVSTLELGDSALYLCASSFGGDGREQYFGPGTRLTVT.

CDR3 loop: CASSLDSTGELFF. The CDR3 nucleotides read TGTGCCAGTAGTCTGGACTCCACCGGGGAGCTGTTTTTT. The J gene is TRBJ2-2, the V gene TRBV19, with D possibly matching TRBD2 (5 bases). The germline V and J ends were trimmed by 5 bases and 4 bases, with 8 bases remaining between them. Germline V gene data show CDR1 as LNHDA and CDR2 as SQIVND (reference sequence). This CDR3 has 13 residues.